The source of this T cell receptor (beta chain) is a study of T cell responses to AZD1222 COVID-19 vaccine. The study's findings and limits: Reportedly, nearly half the spike-specific TCRs target unmutated variant regions.

V was trimmed by 4 bases and J by 3 bases, leaving 12 bases between them. Germline CDR1 is GTSNPN and CDR2 is SVGIG (reference sequence). CDR3 length: 13 residues. This table comes from immunoSEQ multiplex PCR, and its TCRdb copy is limited to in-frame clones, with some not included. This table holds around 50,000 clones, 80% to 90% found once. As for this clone: What it binds is unknown.

The specimen was peripheral blood, collected 28 days after the second AZD1222 dose. This TCR came from an adult who received the AZD1222 COVID-19 vaccine. The J gene is TRBJ1-2, the V gene TRBV30, with D unclear. CDR3 coding DNA: TGTGCCTGGATGCGAGGAAAAGACTATGGCTACACCTTC. Its translation is CAWMRGKDYGYTF.